This section outlines one T cell receptor (beta chain) sequence together with its context. What it binds is not known. The data originate from a study of CD8+ T cells in alopecia areata. PBMCs, the starting material, were the source of sorted CD4+ and CD8+ T cells. Regarding the study as a whole: Clonality in lesional scalp, especially alopecia totalis/universalis, exceeded that of normal scalp.

Once RNA had been extracted, it was reverse transcribed into cDNA to act as the sequencing template. Libraries were prepared by immunoSEQ multiplex PCR; TCRdb keeps only in-frame clonotypes and omits some of them. The sample carries some 100,000 clones, roughly two thirds recorded once. Germline V gene lookup returns CDR1 SGHRS and CDR2 YFSETQ. V trimming: 3 bases; J trimming: 5 bases; junction bases outside the gene matches: 4. CDR3 length: 14 residues. The TCR comes from a human donor in good health. The genes are TRBV5-1 and TRBJ1-1; 10 nucleotides match TRBD1. The sequenced sample was CD4+ T cells sorted from blood. CDR3 in DNA: TGCGCCAGCAGCTCCGACAGGGGGCAAACTGAAGCTTTCTTT. It codes for CASSSDRGQTEAFF.